What follows are 20 T cell receptor beta chains derived from one specimen sequenced in a study of control samples from healthy donors and cancer patients (TCRdb year 2020). The library was generated by the immunoSEQ multiplex PCR assay. TCRdb limited this immuneACCESS table to in-frame rearrangements with V and J called. A share of clones is missing; checked studies link under half to unresolved V genes, and the rest is unexplained. The sample table shows roughly 100,000 clones, and approximately 92% are seen once. The top ten clones comprise around 3% of the sample. The sample comprised blood. These receptors were taken from a human donor in good health. The donor label of this sample is uncertain.

The chain is built from TRBV7-2 and TRBJ1-5; tentatively, D is TRBD1 (5 bases). V was trimmed by 1 base and J by 2 bases, leaving 12 bases between them. Germline loops: CDR1 SGHTA, CDR2 FQGNSA. CDR3 length: 16 amino acids. Written as DNA, the CDR3 is TGTGCCAGCAGCTTAGTCGGGGGGACGGGCAATCAGCCCCAGCATTTT. This codes for CASSLVGGTGNQPQHF.

The chain recombines TRBV19 with TRBJ1-1, with D perhaps TRBD1 (5 bases). The CDR3 sequence is 13 residues long. V lost 10 bases, J lost 5 bases, and 17 bases lay in between. The germline CDR1 and CDR2 sequences are LNHDA and SQIVND (reference sequence). The CDR3 sequence is CATTPQGRTEAFF. Here the CDR3 DNA reads TGTGCCACCACCCCGCAGGGCCGGACTGAAGCTTTCTTT.

This chain links TRBV25-1 with TRBJ1-1; tentative D call: TRBD1 (6 bases). This CDR3 contains 13 residues. The V end lost 3 bases, the J end lost 1 base, and 6 bases lay between the germline ends. Germline CDR1 MGHDK, CDR2 SYGVNS. The CDR3 region has the DNA TGTGCCAGCAGTGACAGGGGGAACACTGAAGCTTTCTTT. Its translation is CASSDRGNTEAFF.

CDR3 region: CASSSIRAHEYGYTF. CDR3 DNA sequence: TGTGCCAGCAGTTCTATTCGGGCACATGAGTATGGCTACACCTTC. The V and J genes are TRBV28 and TRBJ1-2; D remains unclear. Germline CDR1 MDHEN, CDR2 SYDVKM. The V end was cut by 4 bases, the J end by 5 bases, with 17 bases between. This CDR3 spans 15 amino acids.

The chain recombines TRBV12-5 with TRBJ2-5; TRBD1 agrees at 7 bases. Germline loops: CDR1 LGHNT, CDR2 FRNRAP. J was trimmed by 2 bases and V by 0 bases; bases with no gene match: 3. This CDR3 region has 15 residues. The CDR3 region is CASGLVGTVQETQYF. CDR3 bases: TGTGCTAGTGGTTTGGTAGGGACAGTTCAAGAGACCCAGTACTTC.

The chain combines TRBV14 with TRBJ2-5; D ambiguous. The V end was cut by 0 bases, the J end by 7 bases, with 12 bases between. This CDR3 spans 14 amino acids. Germline V CDR1 and CDR2: SGHDN, FVKESK. The CDR3 DNA follows: TGTGCCAGCAGCCAAGATTCCCTCCCTCCGACCCAGTACTTC. Its translation: CASSQDSLPPTQYF.

This chain uses TRBV24-1 with TRBJ2-1; TRBD2 aligns across 12 bases. J gave up 8 bases and V 3 bases, and 10 bases lay outside the gene matches. The V gene's germline CDR1 is KGHDR and CDR2 SFDVKD. The CDR3 covers 17 residues. The CDR3 region has the DNA TGTGCCACCAGTGATCCCTCTAGCGGGGGGGCCTTATATGAGCAGTTCTTC. Encoded protein: CATSDPSSGGALYEQFF.

The chain employs TRBV19 and TRBJ2-1; D is possibly TRBD1 or TRBD2 (5 bases each). This CDR3 has 16 residues. Germline V CDR1 and CDR2: LNHDA, SQIVND (reference sequence). Trimming shortened V by 4 bases and J by 1 base, and 14 bases separated the two germline ends. This chain's CDR3 is CASSRGDLGSYNEQFF. The CDR3 region has the DNA TGTGCCAGTAGTAGAGGGGATCTTGGGTCCTACAATGAGCAGTTCTTC.

This clone was counted a single time. The V and J genes are TRBV9 and TRBJ1-1; no clear D. The CDR3 contains 15 residues. CDR1 and CDR2 (germline): SGDLS, YYNGEE. V lost 0 bases and J 0 bases, leaving 9 bases between the germline ends. CDR3 DNA sequence: TGTGCCAGCAGCGTAGGTGGCCTCATGAACACTGAAGCTTTCTTT. This sequence encodes CASSVGGLMNTEAFF.

The rearrangement uses TRBV5-6 and TRBJ2-2; tentative D call: TRBD2 (6 bases). The CDR3 runs to 14 residues. Germline loops: CDR1 SGHDT, CDR2 YYEEEE. Trimming stripped 5 bases from V and 5 bases from J, with 13 bases between. CDR3 amino acids: CASSFDGGTGELFF. The CDR3 bases are TGTGCCAGCAGTTTCGACGGAGGGACCGGGGAGCTGTTTTTT.

This clone came up a few times. This rearrangement joins TRBV5-1 to TRBJ1-4; D is ambiguous. The V gene's germline CDR1 is SGHRS and CDR2 YFSETQ. V dropped 0 bases and J dropped 7 bases, with 13 bases sitting between them. The CDR3 spans 15 residues. CDR3 loop: CASSLGPLISEKLFF. The CDR3, as DNA: TGCGCCAGCAGCTTGGGGCCGTTGATCAGTGAAAAACTGTTTTTT.

The genes are TRBV7-2 and TRBJ1-3; D is uncertain. The CDR3 runs to 16 residues. V was clipped by 2 bases and J by 0 bases, with 11 bases between them. The germline V gene has CDR1 SGHTA and CDR2 FQGNSA. The CDR3 reads CASSLRAGPSGNTIYF. CDR3 in DNA: TGTGCCAGCAGCTTAAGGGCCGGCCCCTCTGGAAACACCATATATTTT.

The CDR3: CASSKDDDNSPLHF. DNA for the CDR3: TGTGCCAGCAGCAAAGACGACGATAATTCACCCCTCCACTTT. The rearrangement links TRBV21-1 to TRBJ1-6. TRBV21-1 constitutes a pseudogene. The CDR3 contains 14 residues.

This clone was counted only a few times. The chain employs TRBV19 and TRBJ1-4; 11 nucleotides align to TRBD1. Germline assignment: CDR1 LNHDA and CDR2 SQIVND (reference sequence). The J segment lost 7 bases and the V segment lost 6 bases, leaving 7 bases of the junction unmatched. The CDR3 has 15 amino acids. CDR3 region: CASSGQGAGGEKLFF. The CDR3 DNA is TGTGCCAGTAGCGGACAGGGGGCTGGCGGTGAAAAACTGTTTTTT.

The rearrangement joins TRBV30 to TRBJ1-2, with 9 bases that match TRBD1. Germline assignment: CDR1 GTSNPN and CDR2 SVGIG (reference sequence). There are 16 residues in the CDR3. V gave up 3 bases and J gave up 1 base; unmatched junction bases: 9. Here the CDR3 reads CAWSTGTGILNYGYTF. The CDR3 region has the DNA TGTGCCTGGAGCACCGGGACAGGGATCCTTAACTATGGCTACACCTTC.

The genes are TRBV9 and TRBJ2-1, with D unresolved. Germline CDR1 reads SGDLS; CDR2 reads YYNGEE. This CDR3 spans 16 amino acids. Trimming left V 0 bases short and J 0 bases short, with 10 bases between. CDR3 amino acids: CASSVAPPPSYNEQFF. CDR3 in DNA: TGTGCCAGCAGCGTAGCCCCTCCCCCCTCCTACAATGAGCAGTTCTTC.

This clone was detected only once. This rearrangement joins TRBV7-9 to TRBJ1-4; 10 bases map to TRBD1. Germline CDR1 is SEHNR and CDR2 is FQNEAQ (reference sequence). The CDR3 is 15 amino acids. V gave up 4 bases and J gave up 6 bases; unmatched junction bases: 5. The CDR3 sequence is CASSSTGTGDEKLFF. CDR3 nucleotide sequence: TGTGCCAGCAGCTCCACCGGGACAGGGGATGAAAAACTGTTTTTT.

In DNA form, the CDR3 reads TGTGCCAGCAGCTTGGAGTTCCGGGAGACCCAGTACTTC. It is translated as CASSLEFRETQYF. The genes are TRBV5-4 and TRBJ2-5; D uncertain. The CDR3 is made up of 13 amino acids. V was clipped by 0 bases and J by 5 bases, with 8 bases between them. Germline-derived CDR1 and CDR2 are SGHNT and YYREEE (reference sequence).

The chain links TRBV2 to TRBJ2-3; D is undetermined. Trimming removed 8 bases from V and 0 bases from J, with 15 bases in between. Germline V gives CDR1 SNHLY, CDR2 FYNNEI. The CDR3 extends over 15 amino acids. CDR3 nucleotides: TGTGCCAGCGGCCCCCGGACGACTAGCACAGATACGCAGTATTTT. Translated, it gives CASGPRTTSTDTQYF.

V gene TRBV9 combines with J gene TRBJ1-5, with a weak D call TRBD1 (5 bases). Trimming took 4 bases from V and 4 from J, leaving 9 bases between them. This CDR3 spans 13 amino acids. Germline V gene lookup returns CDR1 SGDLS and CDR2 YYNGEE. The CDR3 nucleotides are TGTGCCAGCAGCCCAGCAGGGAATCAGCCCCAGCATTTT. Its translation is CASSPAGNQPQHF. Based on the CDR3 plus reference TRBV9 and TRBJ1-5, the full variable domain is DSGVTQTPKHLITATGQRVTLRCSPRSGDLSVYWYQQSLDQGLQFLIQYYNGEERAKGNILERFSAQQFPDLHSELNLSSLELGDSALYFCASSPAGNQPQHFGDGTRLSIL.